A single sample is the source of the 16 T cell receptor beta chains below, sequenced in a study of CD8 T cells in ankylosing spondylitis. TCRdb used MiXCR to reprocess the 5' RACE reads, holding one entry per CDR3 protein. This sample has about 330,000 distinct CDR3 sequences; under 8.5% occur once, and the top ten carry more than 12%. The antigens for these receptors are not known. Findings of the study overall: A TCR beta motif of about eight highly homologous variants seemed to mark ankylosing spondylitis blood.

The sample was blood, either unsorted or a sorted T cell fraction (not recorded which). The receptors here all came from a male donor with ankylosing spondylitis.

The V call is TRBV28, the J call TRBJ2-1; D is undetermined. CDR1 MDHEN and CDR2 SYDVKM come from the germline V gene. V dropped 5 bases and J dropped 2 bases, with 16 bases sitting between them. The CDR3 has 16 amino acids. As DNA, the CDR3 is TGTGCCAGCAGTCCCCCCGACGACTTCACCTACAATGAGCAGTTCTTC. Translated, it gives CASSPPDDFTYNEQFF.

This clonotype occurred once. The V call is TRBV15, the J call TRBJ2-7; no clear D. Deletions cut 0 bases from V and 6 bases from J, with 9 bases between. The germline CDR1 and CDR2 sequences are LNHNV and YYDKDF (reference sequence). The CDR3 spans 13 residues. The DNA of the CDR3 is TGTGCCACCAGCAGAGATCACCAACGCGAGCAGTACTTC. Encoded protein: CATSRDHQREQYF.

This clonotype was observed a handful of times. The chain uses TRBV7-2 and TRBJ1-5; 7 nucleotides agree with TRBD1. Germline V gene sequence: CDR1 SGHTA, CDR2 FQGNSA. The CDR3 sequence is 15 residues long. Trimming took 5 bases from V and 5 from J; bases not matched to a gene: 9. This CDR3 reads CASSLPGQRYQPQHF. In DNA form, the CDR3 reads TGTGCCAGCAGCCTACCGGGACAGAGGTATCAGCCCCAGCATTTT.

Many counts were recorded for this clonotype. The rearrangement links TRBV12-3 or TRBV12-4 to TRBJ2-7; weak D call: TRBD1 (6 bases). Between the trimmed V and J ends, which lost 3 bases and 0 bases, there was a span of 27 bases. CDR3 length equals 20 residues. The CDR3 DNA follows: TGTGCCAGCAGTTTGAGGCCTGGCCAGGGGATAAGGGTGAGCTCCTACGAGCAGTACTTC. It yields the protein CASSLRPGQGIRVSSYEQYF.

This clonotype was counted many times. V gene TRBV20-1 combines with J gene TRBJ2-3, with 13 bases identical to TRBD2. This CDR3 contains 16 residues. V lost 2 bases to trimming and J lost 5 bases; unmatched junction nucleotides: 7. From germline, CDR1 is DFQATT and CDR2 SNEGSKA (reference sequence). CDR3 DNA sequence: TGCAGTGCTAGACGACTAGCGGGAGGTTTGATAGATACGCAGTATTTT. Amino acid sequence: CSARRLAGGLIDTQYF.

The chain carries TRBV2 and TRBJ2-1; TRBD2 aligns across 12 bases. The V and J ends lost 3 bases and 9 bases, in that order; junction bases with no gene match: 6. CDR1 SNHLY and CDR2 FYNNEI come from the germline V gene. CDR3 length equals 15 residues. The CDR3 spells CASSDLTSGSGEQFF. The CDR3 nucleotides are TGTGCCAGCAGTGACTTGACTAGCGGGAGTGGTGAGCAGTTCTTC.

The chain carries TRBV2 and TRBJ2-2, with D maybe TRBD1 (6 bases). The V and J ends lost 6 bases and 2 bases respectively, with 13 bases between them. The germline V gene encodes CDR1 SNHLY and CDR2 FYNNEI. This CDR3 has 15 amino acids. This CDR3 reads CASSTGTSNTGELFF. The DNA of the CDR3 is TGTGCCAGCAGCACCGGGACATCTAACACCGGGGAGCTGTTTTTT.

The genes are TRBV27 and TRBJ1-6; perhaps TRBD1 as D (6 bases). Germline CDR1 is MNHEY and CDR2 is SMNVEV (reference sequence). This CDR3 spans 15 amino acids. Trimming took 5 bases from V and 7 from J, leaving 15 bases between them. The CDR3 sequence is CASSPLGTPNSPLHF. The CDR3 region has the DNA TGTGCCAGCAGTCCCCTGGGGACACCGAATTCACCCCTCCACTTT.

This clonotype was observed a few times. V and J are TRBV15 and TRBJ1-5, with D possibly matching TRBD1 (6 bases). The germline CDR1 and CDR2 sequences are LNHNV and YYDKDF (reference sequence). The CDR3 spans 14 residues. V lost 8 bases and J lost 4, with 15 bases in between. In DNA, the CDR3 is TGTGCCACCCGACTGGGTAGGGGGAATCAGCCCCAGCATTTT. This encodes CATRLGRGNQPQHF.

This clonotype has just a few counts. The gene calls are TRBV10-3 and TRBJ2-3, with 11 bases aligning to TRBD2. The V gene end was trimmed by 5 bases and the J gene end by 4 bases; junction bases not matched to a gene: 8. This CDR3 is 16 amino acids long. From germline, CDR1 is ENHRY and CDR2 SYGVKD. This CDR3 is CAISPGLAGGPDTQYF. The CDR3 DNA is TGTGCCATCAGTCCCGGCCTAGCGGGAGGTCCAGATACGCAGTATTTT.

In this sample, this clonotype turned up many times. For the CDR3, the DNA is TGCGCCAGCAGCTTTAGTAGAAATGAGCAGTTCTTC. Encoded protein: CASSFSRNEQFF. This chain joins TRBV5-1 and TRBJ2-1, with D uncertain. CDR3 length: 12 residues. Per the germline V gene, CDR1 is SGHRS and CDR2 is YFSETQ. The V end was cut by 2 bases, the J end by 7 bases, with 7 bases between.

This clonotype showed up many times. CDR3 sequence: CASSLAGPGAYGYTF. CDR3 sequence (DNA): TGTGCCAGCAGCTTAGCGGGACCAGGGGCCTATGGCTACACCTTC. This chain joins TRBV7-2 and TRBJ1-2; weak D call: TRBD1 (6 bases). CDR3 length equals 15 residues. In germline, CDR1 is SGHTA, CDR2 FQGNSA. Trimming removed 0 bases from V and 4 bases from J, with 12 bases in between.

This clonotype was counted many times. The rearrangement joins TRBV20-1 to TRBJ2-7; 11 nucleotides match TRBD2. Germline trimming cut 6 bases from V and 4 bases from J; bases unmatched to any gene: 8. Per germline, CDR1 DFQATT and CDR2 SNEGSKA (reference sequence). The CDR3 has 14 residues. CDR3 in DNA: TGCAGTGCCGCGGGGGCTAGCGGGAGGTACGAGCAGTACTTC. The encoded protein is CSAAGASGRYEQYF.

This clonotype was observed a handful of times. This chain joins TRBV28 and TRBJ2-7; D unclear. The V and J ends lost 2 bases and 6 bases respectively, with 8 bases between them. This CDR3 has 12 residues. Germline V gives CDR1 MDHEN, CDR2 SYDVKM. CDR3 DNA: TGTGCCAGCAGTTTAGCGATCTCCGAGCAGTACTTC. Encoded protein: CASSLAISEQYF.

This clonotype occurred a few times. CDR3 residues: CASSSASGNTDTQYF. The CDR3, as DNA: TGCGCCAGCAGCTCGGCTAGCGGGAACACAGATACGCAGTATTTT. The V and J genes are TRBV5-1 and TRBJ2-3, with TRBD2 identical over 9 bases. Germline loops: CDR1 SGHRS, CDR2 YFSETQ. This CDR3 has 15 residues. V trimming: 3 bases; J trimming: 2 bases; junction bases outside the gene matches: 4.

The genes are TRBV12-3 or TRBV12-4 and TRBJ1-4; no firm D call. The CDR3 runs 14 residues. V lost 5 bases and J lost 0, with 7 bases in between. CDR3: CASSKTATNEKLFF. DNA of the CDR3: TGTGCCAGCAGTAAAACGGCAACTAATGAAAAACTGTTTTTT.